The 29 T cell receptor beta chains listed next were all sequenced from one sample in a study of shared clonotypes between healthy human individuals. Clones were read by immunoSEQ multiplex PCR, and TCRdb kept only the in-frame ones, dropping some. The sample lists 2 million to 2.5 million clones, about 92% seen once, with under 0.45% in the top ten. The sequenced sample was naive CD4+ T cells from PBMCs. Subset denoted: CD45RA+ positively selected. These receptors all come from a man between 18 and 29 years old in good health. Some clones in this sample may be carry-over from other donors' samples.

The genes are TRBV10-3 and TRBJ2-1; D tentatively reads TRBD1 or TRBD2 (5 bases each). The CDR3 runs to 13 residues. V lost 11 bases and J 4 bases, leaving 15 bases between the germline ends. CDR1 is ENHRY, CDR2 SYGVKD, per germline. CDR3 in amino acids: CALRGESYNEQFF. The CDR3 nucleotides are TGTGCCTTAAGGGGAGAGTCATACAATGAGCAGTTCTTC.

V gene TRBV28 combines with J gene TRBJ1-5; 7 positions agree with TRBD1. Germline V CDR1 and CDR2: MDHEN, SYDVKM. With V trimmed by 4 bases and J by 4 bases, 10 bases remained unmatched. The CDR3 loop spans 16 amino acids. CDR3: CASSSLTGYLNQPQHF. CDR3 sequence (DNA): TGTGCCAGCAGTTCTCTGACAGGGTACTTGAATCAGCCCCAGCATTTT.

As to this clone: Additional DNA sequences in this sample encode the identical CDR3. The V and J genes are TRBV18 and TRBJ2-3, with unresolved D. V lost 6 bases, J lost 2 bases, and 3 bases lay in between. The CDR3 is 11 amino acids. The germline CDR1 and CDR2 sequences are KGHSH and LQKENI. The CDR3 protein is CASSNTDTQYF. The CDR3 nucleotides are TGTGCCAGCTCCAACACAGATACGCAGTATTTT.

The rearrangement joins TRBV28 to TRBJ2-3, with TRBD2 matching 11 bases. After removal of 5 bases from V and 8 bases from J, the junction contained 0 bases not matched to a gene. The CDR3 spans 12 residues. From germline, CDR1 is MDHEN and CDR2 SYDVKM. As DNA, the CDR3 is TGTGCCAGCAGTACTAGCGGGGGTACGCAGTATTTT. Translating it yields CASSTSGGTQYF.

This chain joins TRBV5-4 and TRBJ2-1, with 11 positions matching TRBD2. With V trimmed by 4 bases and J by 0 bases, 9 bases remained unmatched. CDR1 and CDR2 (germline): SGHNT, YYREEE (reference sequence). This CDR3 is 18 amino acids long. CDR3 bases: TGTGCCAGCAGCCCCGGACTAGCGGGTACGAGCTCCTACAATGAGCAGTTCTTC. Its translation: CASSPGLAGTSSYNEQFF.

The chain is built from TRBV7-6 and TRBJ2-7; 14 bases line up with TRBD2. This CDR3 has 15 amino acids. The V and J ends lost 3 bases and 3 bases, in that order; junction bases with no gene match: 1. Germline CDR1 SGHVS, CDR2 FNYEAQ. The CDR3 region is CASSLGTSGSYEQYF. In DNA form, the CDR3 reads TGTGCCAGCAGCTTGGGGACTAGCGGGAGCTACGAGCAGTACTTC.

Only a few counts were recorded for this clone. This sequence joins TRBV11-2 and TRBJ1-3; D unclear. The germline V gene has CDR1 SGHAT and CDR2 FQNNGV. CDR3 length equals 13 residues. With 5 bases removed from V and 8 bases from J, the gap between germline ends came to 13 bases. The CDR3 protein is CASSGLRVDTIYF. CDR3 DNA sequence: TGTGCCAGCAGCGGCCTAAGGGTTGACACCATATATTTT.

A few counts support this clone. V usage is TRBV12-5 and J usage is TRBJ1-1, with D possibly matching TRBD1 (6 bases). The ends were cut back, 9 bases at V and 3 bases at J, with 14 bases in the middle. Germline V CDR1 and CDR2: LGHNT, FRNRAP. The CDR3 has 13 amino acids. The CDR3 DNA follows: TGTGCTAGCGGGGACAATAAGTACACTGAAGCTTTCTTT. Encoded protein: CASGDNKYTEAFF.

The V call is TRBV7-2, the J call TRBJ1-1, with D uncertain. Germline V gives CDR1 SGHTA, CDR2 FQGNSA. The CDR3 consists of 15 residues. Trimming removed 2 bases from V and 1 base from J, with 11 bases in between. CDR3 nucleotide sequence: TGTGCCAGCAGCTTATACGCCCCACCGAACACTGAAGCTTTCTTT. The encoded protein is CASSLYAPPNTEAFF.

The chain is built from TRBV21-1 and TRBJ2-3; the table calls TRBD2, which could not be checked here. TRBV21-1 represents a pseudogene. This CDR3 is 16 amino acids long. The DNA of the CDR3 is TGTGCCAGCAGCAAAGAGGGTAGCGGGAGACAGGATACGCAGTATTTT. Translation gives CASSKEGSGRQDTQYF.

The rearrangement uses TRBV5-1 and TRBJ2-7; D is unclear. Germline V lookup: CDR1 SGHRS, CDR2 YFSETQ. This CDR3 contains 17 residues. Trimming removed 0 bases at V and 0 bases at J, with 16 bases between. The CDR3 loop reads CASSLVVSRGSSYEQYF. As DNA, the CDR3 is TGCGCCAGCAGCTTGGTTGTTAGCAGAGGTAGCTCCTACGAGCAGTACTTC.

The chain combines TRBV2 with TRBJ2-3; D ambiguous. CDR1 and CDR2 (germline): SNHLY, FYNNEI. CDR3 length: 11 amino acids. The ends were cut back, 6 bases at V and 11 bases at J, with 12 bases in the middle. DNA of the CDR3: TGTGCCAGCAGCCTCGGTACGAGGCAGTATTTT. This gives the protein CASSLGTRQYF.

The rearrangement joins TRBV6-1 to TRBJ2-7; 9 positions agree with TRBD2. V lost 4 bases, J lost 2 bases, and 9 bases stayed unmatched. The CDR3 totals 16 residues. Per germline, CDR1 MNHNS and CDR2 SASEGT. The CDR3 region is CASSVGSSGTPYEQYF. The DNA of the CDR3 is TGTGCCAGCAGTGTAGGTTCTAGCGGGACCCCCTACGAGCAGTACTTC.

This clone was detected only a few times. This chain links TRBV4-1 with TRBJ1-5; D gene uncertain. This CDR3 spans 15 amino acids. V shed 1 base and J shed 0 bases, with 7 bases lying between them. Per germline, CDR1 MGHRA and CDR2 YSYEKL. The CDR3 protein is CASSQARNSNQPQHF. The DNA for the CDR3 is TGCGCCAGCAGCCAAGCACGGAATAGCAATCAGCCCCAGCATTTT.

The rearrangement links TRBV9 to TRBJ1-5, with D possibly matching TRBD1 (5 bases). Trimming stripped 4 bases from V and 5 bases from J, with 13 bases between. The length of the CDR3 is 14 residues. Germline assignment: CDR1 SGDLS and CDR2 YYNGEE. The CDR3 region is CASSYDGAYQPQHF. The CDR3 bases are TGTGCCAGCAGCTACGACGGGGCATATCAGCCCCAGCATTTT.

A single count supports this clone. This sequence joins TRBV7-2 and TRBJ2-5, with 16 positions matching TRBD2. V lost 4 bases, J lost 5 bases, and 10 bases stayed unmatched. The CDR3 is 18 amino acids. Germline V lookup: CDR1 SGHTA, CDR2 FQGNSA. Written as DNA, the CDR3 is TGTGCCAGCAGCTGGGGACTAGCGGGAGGGCCTGTGAGGGAGACCCAGTACTTC. Its translation: CASSWGLAGGPVRETQYF.

The chain carries TRBV30 and TRBJ2-1, with D uncertain. CDR3 length: 11 amino acids. The germline V gene encodes CDR1 GTSNPN and CDR2 SVGIG (reference sequence). V lost 2 bases to trimming and J lost 8 bases, with 7 bases between them. The CDR3 DNA reads as TGTGCCTGGAGTATTCAGTATGAGCAGTTCTTC. It encodes CAWSIQYEQFF.

This clone was observed once. The V call is TRBV5-6, the J call TRBJ2-7; D is uncertain. Trimming cost V 6 bases and J 4 bases, with 11 bases left between them. Germline V CDR1 and CDR2: SGHDT, YYEEEE. This CDR3 is built from 12 residues. CDR3 nucleotides: TGTGCCAGCAACGTAATTGGGTACGAGCAGTACTTC. Translated: CASNVIGYEQYF. Variable domain in full (rest from reference TRBV5-6 and TRBJ2-7): DAGVTQSPTHLIKTRGQQVTLRCSPKSGHDTVSWYQQALGQGPQFIFQYYEEEERQRGNFPDRFSGHQFPNYSSELNVNALLLGDSALYLCASNVIGYEQYFGPGTRLTVT.

This clone was picked up one time. The chain recombines TRBV19 with TRBJ2-6; tentative D call: TRBD1 (5 bases). This CDR3 is 15 amino acids long. The germline V gene encodes CDR1 LNHDA and CDR2 SQIVND (reference sequence). The ends were cut back, 5 bases at V and 2 bases at J, with 10 bases in the middle. CDR3 DNA sequence: TGTGCCAGTAGTTCCGTCAGGGCTGGGGCCAACGTCCTGACTTTC. Translation: CASSSVRAGANVLTF.

The chain is built from TRBV7-2 and TRBJ1-4, with a weak D call TRBD1 (5 bases). This CDR3 contains 14 residues. Germline-derived CDR1 and CDR2 are SGHTA and FQGNSA. V was shortened by 5 bases and J by 4 bases, with 11 bases between the two germline ends. Here the CDR3 reads CASSPQGINEKLFF. The DNA of the CDR3 is TGTGCCAGCAGCCCCCAGGGCATTAATGAAAAACTGTTTTTT.

The CDR3 DNA reads as TGTGCCAGCAGCTCAGGATCACTAGGGAGTGAGCAGTTCTTC. Protein product: CASSSGSLGSEQFF. The J gene is TRBJ2-1, the V gene TRBV6-6; D perhaps matches TRBD2 (5 bases). The CDR3 extends over 14 amino acids. V lost 6 bases, J lost 9 bases, and 18 bases lay in between. Germline V CDR1 and CDR2: MNHNY, SVGAGI (reference sequence).

CDR3 DNA sequence: TGTGCCAGCAGCTTGTATGGAAGCGCTGAAGCTTTCTTT. It translates to CASSLYGSAEAFF. The rearrangement uses TRBV5-6 and TRBJ1-1; unclear D gene. Germline CDR1 reads SGHDT; CDR2 reads YYEEEE. Trimming pared 1 base from V and 6 bases from J, leaving 10 bases between. CDR3 size: 13 residues.

Here the CDR3 DNA reads TGTGCCAGTAGTATAGGGGCCGCCGCAAACACTGAAGCTTTCTTT. It is translated as CASSIGAAANTEAFF. This rearrangement joins TRBV19 to TRBJ1-1; no firm D call. With 1 base removed from V and 2 bases from J, the gap between germline ends came to 11 bases. Per germline, CDR1 LNHDA and CDR2 SQIVND (reference sequence). CDR3 length equals 15 residues.

The chain is built from TRBV9 and TRBJ2-7; 11 bases are shared with TRBD2. The CDR3 totals 15 residues. Losses at the gene ends were 0 bases for V and 7 bases for J; bases not matched to a gene: 6. CDR1 SGDLS and CDR2 YYNGEE come from the germline V gene. CDR3 sequence (DNA): TGTGCCAGCAGCGTAGACGATAGCGGGAGGGTAGAGCAGTACTTC. The encoded protein is CASSVDDSGRVEQYF.

V and J are TRBV4-3 and TRBJ2-7; D is unclear. Germline V gene lookup returns CDR1 LGHNA and CDR2 YSLEER. V lost 4 bases and J 2 bases, leaving 12 bases between the germline ends. The CDR3 covers 14 residues. The CDR3 is CASSRVVGPYEQYF. DNA of the CDR3: TGCGCCAGCAGCCGGGTCGTCGGCCCCTACGAGCAGTACTTC.

The chain uses TRBV28 and TRBJ2-2, with 7 bases matching TRBD2. J was trimmed by 0 bases and V by 5 bases; bases with no gene match: 9. This CDR3 comprises 17 residues. From germline, CDR1 is MDHEN and CDR2 SYDVKM. The DNA for the CDR3 is TGTGCCAGCAGTCCATCTAGCGGACGTACGAACACCGGGGAGCTGTTTTTT. Translated, it gives CASSPSSGRTNTGELFF.

The chain carries TRBV27 and TRBJ1-1; no reliable D call. Deletions cut 5 bases from V and 4 bases from J, with 11 bases between. The CDR3 has 13 amino acids. Germline CDR1 and CDR2: MNHEY and SMNVEV (reference sequence). The CDR3, as DNA: TGTGCCAGCAGTCCCCCGGGGTTCACTGAAGCTTTCTTT. This translates into CASSPPGFTEAFF.

The chain employs TRBV28 and TRBJ1-2, with D uncertain. The CDR3 totals 13 residues. Germline values: CDR1 MDHEN, CDR2 SYDVKM. Trimming cost V 8 bases and J 4 bases, with 14 bases left between them. This chain's CDR3 is CASALTSFYGYTF. DNA of the CDR3: TGTGCCAGCGCCCTGACGAGCTTCTATGGCTACACCTTC.

The V call is TRBV18, the J call TRBJ2-5; tentatively, D is TRBD1 (6 bases). Germline V gives CDR1 KGHSH, CDR2 LQKENI. The CDR3 loop spans 14 amino acids. The V end was cut by 4 bases, the J end by 5 bases, with 14 bases between. CDR3 DNA sequence: TGTGCCAGCTCACAAAGTCAGGGGCAGGAGACCCAGTACTTC. It yields the protein CASSQSQGQETQYF.